Each of the 11 T cell receptor beta chains below was sequenced from the same sample in a study of graft-versus-host responses after intestinal transplantation. Measured with immunoSEQ multiplex PCR; TCRdb has only the in-frame clones, and not every one. The table shows fewer than 65,000 clones, with around 90% occurring only once. No antigens are known for them. Sample: unstimulated CD4+ T cells sorted from spleen or lymph node cells, taken before transplant. These TCRs come from a human donor who was the organ donor for an intestinal transplant.

The V call is TRBV7-3, the J call TRBJ2-1; 9 nucleotides align to TRBD1. CDR1 SGHTA and CDR2 FQGTGA come from the germline V gene. V shed 1 base and J 7 bases; nucleotides not matched to a gene: 8. The CDR3 is made up of 16 amino acids. The CDR3, as DNA: TGTGCCAGCAGCTTAATTAGGACAGGGGCTGGTAATGAGCAGTTCTTC. It encodes CASSLIRTGAGNEQFF.

The chain employs TRBV6-6 and TRBJ2-3, with D perhaps matching TRBD2 (6 bases). The germline V gene encodes CDR1 MNHNY and CDR2 SVGAGI (reference sequence). The CDR3 covers 12 residues. Trimming removed 6 bases at V and 4 bases at J, with 8 bases between. As DNA, the CDR3 is TGTGCCAGCAGACTAGCTGCAGATACGCAGTATTTT. Protein: CASRLAADTQYF.

The rearrangement uses TRBV6-1 and TRBJ1-1; 7 nucleotides line up with TRBD1. This CDR3 region has 17 residues. With 1 base clipped from V and 3 bases from J, the junction kept 11 bases outside the gene matches. The germline gives CDR1 MNHNS, CDR2 SASEGT. CDR3 residues: CASSEVGGGSLYTEAFF. The CDR3, as DNA: TGTGCCAGCAGTGAAGTAGGGGGCGGGTCATTGTACACTGAAGCTTTCTTT.

V usage is TRBV19 and J usage is TRBJ2-2, with 7 positions matching TRBD1. Per the germline V gene, CDR1 is LNHDA and CDR2 is SQIVND (reference sequence). The ends lost 7 bases at V and 7 bases at J; junction bases unmatched: 15. This CDR3 is 16 amino acids long. The CDR3 DNA follows: TGTGCCAGTATTCGGACCGGGACAGCGGTTGACGGGGAGCTGTTTTTT. Translating it yields CASIRTGTAVDGELFF.

The count of this clone is one. The genes are TRBV18 and TRBJ2-7; tentative D call: TRBD1 (5 bases). Germline V gene lookup returns CDR1 KGHSH and CDR2 LQKENI. Trimming took 4 bases from V and 3 from J, leaving 10 bases between them. This CDR3 comprises 13 residues. CDR3: CASSQIQGYEQYF. CDR3 sequence (DNA): TGTGCCAGCTCACAAATCCAGGGCTACGAGCAGTACTTC. Variable domain in full (rest from reference TRBV18 and TRBJ2-7): NAGVMQNPRHLVRRRGQEARLRCSPMKGHSHVYWYRQLPEEGLKFMVYLQKENIIDESGMPKERFSAEFPKEGPSILRIQQVVRGDSAAYFCASSQIQGYEQYFGPGTRLTVT.

This clone was seen a handful of times. This chain connects TRBV6-6 to TRBJ2-7, with TRBD1 matching 9 bases. Germline V lookup: CDR1 MNHNY, CDR2 SVGAGI (reference sequence). CDR3 length equals 12 residues. V lost 11 bases to trimming and J lost 5 bases; unmatched junction nucleotides: 7. The CDR3 is CAGGGTGNEQYF. The CDR3 DNA sequence: TGTGCCGGCGGCGGGACAGGGAACGAGCAGTACTTC.

The rearrangement uses TRBV27 and TRBJ2-7; TRBD2 is a possible D gene (5 bases). Germline V gene lookup returns CDR1 MNHEY and CDR2 SMNVEV (reference sequence). The V gene lost 7 bases and the J gene lost 4 bases, with 20 bases spanning the gap. This CDR3 has 15 amino acids. The CDR3 region has the DNA TGTGCCAGCATGCCCCATGGAGGCGTCAGTTACGAGCAGTACTTC. This codes for CASMPHGGVSYEQYF.

This clone has only a few counts. The V and J genes are TRBV30 and TRBJ1-1; weak D call: TRBD1 (5 bases). The CDR3 contains 12 residues. Trimming took off 5 bases at V and 4 bases at J, with 11 bases between the two ends. The germline CDR1 and CDR2 sequences are GTSNPN and SVGIG (reference sequence). In nucleotides, the CDR3 is TGTGCCTGGGACCAGGGTGGCACTGAAGCTTTCTTT. This translates into CAWDQGGTEAFF.

This clone was seen more than once but under ten times. The chain links TRBV10-3 to TRBJ2-7; D perhaps matches TRBD2 (7 bases). The CDR3 contains 14 residues. Trimming took off 4 bases at V and 3 bases at J, with 13 bases between the two ends. Germline lookup yields CDR1 ENHRY and CDR2 SYGVKD. In nucleotides, the CDR3 is TGTGCCATCAGTGGAGGGGGGGGGAACTACGAGCAGTACTTC. Translated, it gives CAISGGGGNYEQYF.

This clone turned up a few times. This chain connects TRBV19 to TRBJ1-3; D gene unclear. Between the trimmed V and J ends, which lost 8 bases and 5 bases, there was a span of 10 bases. CDR1 is LNHDA, CDR2 SQIVND, per germline (reference sequence). This CDR3 comprises 12 residues. The CDR3 spells CASGGIRNTIYF. CDR3 in DNA: TGTGCCAGTGGCGGGATTCGAAACACCATATATTTT.

This sequence joins TRBV5-8 and TRBJ1-2; TRBD1 matches 9 bases. CDR3 size: 14 residues. Unmatched junction bases numbered 7, after V lost 4 bases and J lost 6 bases. Germline CDR1 SGHTS, CDR2 YDEGEE. Written as DNA, the CDR3 is TGTGCCAGCAGCGGAAACAGGGGGCTGAATGGCTACACCTTC. Translation: CASSGNRGLNGYTF. Filled out from reference TRBV5-8 and TRBJ1-2, the complete variable domain reads EAGVTQSPTHLIKTRGQQATLRCSPISGHTSVYWYQQALGLGLQFLLWYDEGEERNRGNFPPRFSGRQFPNYSSELNVNALELEDSALYLCASSGNRGLNGYTFGSGTRLTVV.